This T cell receptor beta chain was found in a study of technical replicates of blood from a few donors. The protocol was immunoSEQ multiplex PCR, while the TCRdb copy is restricted to in-frame clones and leaves out a portion. Here the sample spans tens of thousands of clones, roughly 96% being singletons. V shed 6 bases and J 10 bases; nucleotides not matched to a gene: 10. This CDR3 has 14 amino acids. Germline CDR1 is SGHNT and CDR2 is YYREEE (reference sequence). The sequence was collected from a human donor in good health. V gene TRBV5-4 combines with J gene TRBJ2-1; 10 bases match TRBD1. What was sequenced was T cells isolated from PBMCs. CDR3 in amino acids: CASNRQGASREQFF. For the CDR3, the DNA is TGTGCCAGCAACAGACAGGGGGCTTCAAGAGAGCAGTTCTTC.